The following is a TCR beta chain sequence with its context. This CDR3 has 13 amino acids. CDR1 and CDR2 from the germline V gene are KGHSH and LQKENI. This sample was included in a study of identical twins. One entry per CDR3 protein results from TCRdb running MiXCR on the 5' RACE reads. The data contain 400,000 to 650,000 distinct CDR3 sequences, 20% to 25% of them singletons. This sample was shared with a second study, whose subject was T cells expressing NK-cell markers. According to that study: In the group of eight sequenced donors, seven were HCMV-seropositive and one was seronegative. Dominant NKG2C+ clonotype frequencies of roughly 1.0-7.0% of CD8+ T cells were measured in roughly 6 donors.

Sample: CD4+ T cells sorted from blood. The source of this sequence is a woman in her late teens or twenties in good health. The rearrangement uses TRBV18 and TRBJ1-6, with D tentatively TRBD1 (5 bases). The CDR3 sequence is CAAHVGGNSPLHF. CDR3 nucleotide sequence: TGTGCAGCACATGTGGGGGGGAATTCACCCCTCCACTTT.